This TCR beta chain emerged from a study of blood T cell repertoires in COVID-19. Overall study: PBMCs, B-cell-depleted T cells, or T cells provided the cDNA or gDNA that made up the material.

Measured with immunoSEQ multiplex PCR; TCRdb has only the in-frame clones, and not every one. The table records approximately 240,000 clones, 80% to 90% of them present only once. V shed 4 bases and J 7 bases; nucleotides not matched to a gene: 4. This CDR3 is 15 amino acids long. The germline V gene has CDR1 SGHNT and CDR2 YENEEA. The source of this sequence is a woman between 18 and 30 years old in a cohort exposed to, infected with or recovered from COVID-19 (not recorded which). Input material: PBMCs or T cells enriched from blood (not recorded which). The chain recombines TRBV11-3 with TRBJ2-1, with 13 bases fitting TRBD2. DNA of the CDR3: TGTGCCAGCAGCTCCCGACTAGCGGGAGGAAATGAGCAGTTCTTC. Its translation: CASSSRLAGGNEQFF.